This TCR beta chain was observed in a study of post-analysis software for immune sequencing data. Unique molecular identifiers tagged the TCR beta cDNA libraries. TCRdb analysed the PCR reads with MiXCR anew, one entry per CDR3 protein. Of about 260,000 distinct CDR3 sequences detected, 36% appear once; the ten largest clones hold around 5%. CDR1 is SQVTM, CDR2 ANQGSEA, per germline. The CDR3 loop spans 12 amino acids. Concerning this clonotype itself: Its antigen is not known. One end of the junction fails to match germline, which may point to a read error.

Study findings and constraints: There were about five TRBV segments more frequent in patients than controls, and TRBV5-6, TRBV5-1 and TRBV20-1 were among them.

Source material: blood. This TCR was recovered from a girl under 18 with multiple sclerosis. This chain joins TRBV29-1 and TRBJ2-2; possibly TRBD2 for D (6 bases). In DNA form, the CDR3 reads TGCAGCGTAGGGCGGGGTTACGGGGAGCGGTTTTTT. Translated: CSVGRGYGERFF.